A single sample is the source of the 3 T cell receptor beta chains below, sequenced in a study of patients and donors after allogeneic stem cell transplantation. TCRdb recomputed calls from the RT-PCR reads with MiXCR, one row per CDR3 protein. The top ten clones hold roughly 26% of a sample with roughly 150,000 distinct CDR3 sequences, 24% of them seen once. Sequenced material: blood, either unsorted or a sorted T cell fraction (not recorded which). These receptors originate from a human donor who was either an allogeneic HSCT recipient or a stem cell or donor lymphocyte infusion donor (not recorded which). It is not recorded whose cells these are; they may come from a transplant donor.

This clonotype occurred a few times. This chain connects TRBV12-3 or TRBV12-4 to TRBJ1-2; tentative D call: TRBD1 (6 bases). Trimming pared 5 bases from V and 5 bases from J, leaving 15 bases between. The CDR3 contains 14 residues. The CDR3 sequence is CASSATGTIYGYTF. As DNA, the CDR3 is TGTGCCAGCAGTGCCACAGGGACGATTTATGGCTACACCTTC.

The rearrangement links TRBV14 to TRBJ1-1; maybe TRBD1 (6 bases). Germline CDR1 reads SGHDN; CDR2 reads FVKESK. Trimming cost V 4 bases and J 4 bases, with 19 bases left between them. This CDR3 spans 16 amino acids. The CDR3 protein is CASSRLRTDVGTEAFF. CDR3 in DNA: TGTGCCAGCAGCCGACTGAGGACAGACGTTGGCACTGAAGCTTTCTTT.

The chain joins TRBV29-1 to TRBJ2-7; 8 bases align to TRBD1. The V segment lost 0 bases and the J segment 3 bases; nucleotides outside the gene matches: 10. This CDR3 contains 16 residues. Per the germline V gene, CDR1 is SQVTM and CDR2 is ANQGSEA. The CDR3: CSVEDKGQEGLYEQYF. The CDR3 nucleotides are TGCAGCGTTGAAGATAAGGGACAGGAGGGCCTCTACGAGCAGTACTTC.